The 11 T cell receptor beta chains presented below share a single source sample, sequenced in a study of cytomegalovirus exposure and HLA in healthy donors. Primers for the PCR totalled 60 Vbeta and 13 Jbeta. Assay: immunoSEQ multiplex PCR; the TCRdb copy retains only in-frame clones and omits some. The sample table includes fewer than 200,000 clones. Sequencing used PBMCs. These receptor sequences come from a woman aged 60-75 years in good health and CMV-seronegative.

The CDR3 here is CASFTGTMNTEAFF. The CDR3 DNA follows: TGTGCCAGTTTTACGGGTACCATGAACACTGAAGCTTTCTTT. The gene calls are TRBV6-1 and TRBJ1-1; no firm D call. This CDR3 region has 14 residues. Trimming removed 9 bases at V and 0 bases at J, with 14 bases between. Germline V gene sequence: CDR1 MNHNS, CDR2 SASEGT.

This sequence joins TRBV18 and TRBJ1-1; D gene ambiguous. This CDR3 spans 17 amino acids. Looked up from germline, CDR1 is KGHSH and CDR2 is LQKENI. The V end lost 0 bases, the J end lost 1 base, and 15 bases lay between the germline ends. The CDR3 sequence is CASSPPKPGWGNTEAFF. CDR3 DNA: TGTGCCAGCTCACCACCTAAGCCGGGATGGGGGAACACTGAAGCTTTCTTT.

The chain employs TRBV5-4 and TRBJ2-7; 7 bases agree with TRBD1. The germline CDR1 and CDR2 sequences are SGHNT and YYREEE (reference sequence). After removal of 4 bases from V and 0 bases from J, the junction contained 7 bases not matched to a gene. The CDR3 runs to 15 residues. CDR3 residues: CASSAPRDSSYEQYF. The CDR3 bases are TGTGCCAGCAGCGCACCCCGGGACAGCTCCTACGAGCAGTACTTC. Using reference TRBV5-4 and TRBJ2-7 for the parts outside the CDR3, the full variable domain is ETGVTQSPTHLIKTRGQQVTLRCSSQSGHNTVSWYQQALGQGPQFIFQYYREEENGRGNFPPRFSGLQFPNYSSELNVNALELDDSALYLCASSAPRDSSYEQYFGPGTRLTVT.

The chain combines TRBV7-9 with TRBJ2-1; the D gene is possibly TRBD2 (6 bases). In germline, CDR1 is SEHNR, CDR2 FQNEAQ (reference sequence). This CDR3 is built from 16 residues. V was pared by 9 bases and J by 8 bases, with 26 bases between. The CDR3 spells CASVGGTLLPWDEQFF. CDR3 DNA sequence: TGTGCCAGTGTGGGCGGGACGTTACTCCCTTGGGATGAGCAGTTCTTC.

The CDR3 DNA reads as TGTGCCAGCAGCACTGGACAGGGGAGGATGGTTAATTCACCCCTCCACTTT. It translates to CASSTGQGRMVNSPLHF. The chain links TRBV21-1 to TRBJ1-6; the listed D gene, TRBD1, was not tested against the DNA. TRBV21-1 is given as a pseudogene. This CDR3 spans 17 amino acids.

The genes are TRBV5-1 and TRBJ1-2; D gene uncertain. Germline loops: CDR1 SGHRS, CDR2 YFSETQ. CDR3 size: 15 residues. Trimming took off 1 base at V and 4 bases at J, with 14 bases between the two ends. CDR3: CASSLFGREGYGYTF. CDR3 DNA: TGCGCCAGCAGCTTGTTCGGCAGAGAGGGCTATGGCTACACCTTC.

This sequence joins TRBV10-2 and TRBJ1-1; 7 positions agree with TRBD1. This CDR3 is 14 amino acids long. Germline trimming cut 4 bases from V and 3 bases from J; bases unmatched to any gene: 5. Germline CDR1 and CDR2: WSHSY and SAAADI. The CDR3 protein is CASSGQGEHTEAFF. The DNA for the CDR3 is TGCGCCAGCAGTGGACAGGGCGAGCACACTGAAGCTTTCTTT.

The chain's CDR3 is CAISEWGQGDTEAFF. The CDR3 region has the DNA TGTGCCATCAGTGAGTGGGGACAGGGGGACACTGAAGCTTTCTTT. The chain combines TRBV10-3 with TRBJ1-1, with TRBD1 matching 11 bases. Trimming took 1 base from V and 3 from J; bases not matched to a gene: 1. The CDR3 sequence is 15 residues long. Germline CDR1 and CDR2: ENHRY and SYGVKD.

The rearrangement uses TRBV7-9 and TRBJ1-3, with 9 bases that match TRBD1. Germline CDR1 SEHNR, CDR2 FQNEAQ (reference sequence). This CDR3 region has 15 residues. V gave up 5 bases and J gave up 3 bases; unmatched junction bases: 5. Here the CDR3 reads CASSVGTGFGNTIYF. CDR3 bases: TGTGCCAGCAGCGTGGGGACAGGGTTTGGAAACACCATATATTTT.

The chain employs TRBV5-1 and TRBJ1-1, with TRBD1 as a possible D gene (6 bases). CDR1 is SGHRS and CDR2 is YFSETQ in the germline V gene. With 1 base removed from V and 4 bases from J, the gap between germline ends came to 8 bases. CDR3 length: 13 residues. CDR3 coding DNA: TGCGCCAGCAGCTTGCAGGGGTTCACTGAAGCTTTCTTT. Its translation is CASSLQGFTEAFF.

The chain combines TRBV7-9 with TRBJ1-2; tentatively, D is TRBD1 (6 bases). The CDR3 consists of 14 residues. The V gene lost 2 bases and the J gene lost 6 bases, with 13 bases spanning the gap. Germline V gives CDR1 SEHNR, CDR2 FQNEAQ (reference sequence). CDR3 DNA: TGTGCCAGCAGCTTACCAGGGGCTGGTAATGGCTACACCTTC. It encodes CASSLPGAGNGYTF.